This T cell receptor beta chain derives from a study of regulatory T cells in long-lasting Graves disease. General study results and limits: Persistent disease preferred TRBV28, TRBJ1-2 and TRBJ2-5; new disease, TRBV20-1 and TRBJ2-1. Patients with persistent Graves' had lower TCR diversity than newly diagnosed patients.

The sample's time point: newly diagnosed GD, antithyroid drugs for less than 3 months. RNA isolated from PBMCs was used to make the TCR library. It was by American Thyroid Association guidelines that Graves' disease was diagnosed. The ends lost 5 bases at V and 11 bases at J; junction bases unmatched: 17. Germline V gene data show CDR1 as SGHNT and CDR2 as YENEEA. The CDR3 length is 15 residues. Worth noting for this clonotype: As yet, its antigen is unknown. One base separates it from a far larger clone, so it is likely a read error.

iRepertoire HTBI primers and Arm-PCR of CDR3 regions built TCR beta libraries. MiXCR, applied by TCRdb to the multiplex PCR reads, yields one record per CDR3 protein. The sample shows 400,000 to 500,000 distinct CDR3 sequences, around 17% of them seen only once. These same data were also listed under a study on T cells in Graves' hyperthyroidism and ophthalmopathy. That study reports: Hyperthyroidism patients were newly diagnosed, had disease duration under 2 months, and were aged 18 to 65 years.

Sequencing used peripheral blood mononuclear cells (PBMCs), obtained at new diagnosis, from a patient treated with antithyroid drugs. The V call is TRBV11-3, the J call TRBJ2-5, with 7 bases fitting TRBD2. The sequence was collected from a woman aged 25 to 45 with Graves disease. As DNA, the CDR3 is TGTGCCAGCAGCCCATATCGGGGGGTGTACAATGAGCAGTACTTC. It translates to CASSPYRGVYNEQYF.